Following are 21 T cell receptor beta chains from one sample sequenced in a study of regulatory T cells in long-lasting Graves disease. The time point denotes: persistent/refractory GD, antithyroid drugs over 5 years with positive TRAb. From PBMCs, RNA was extracted and then used to make the TCR library. Arm-PCR of CDR3 regions with iRepertoire HTBI primers generated TCR beta libraries. TCRdb called the multiplex PCR reads again in MiXCR, with one record for every CDR3 protein. The table records 400,000 to 500,000 distinct CDR3 sequences, roughly 21% of them present only once. The sequencing here drew on peripheral blood mononuclear cells (PBMCs), taken when the disease was refractory, from a patient treated with antithyroid drugs. Every receptor here comes from a female donor with Graves disease.

Regarding this clonotype: A read error is possible here, since a much larger clone lies one base away. V gene TRBV27 combines with J gene TRBJ1-1, with D tentatively TRBD1 (6 bases). Germline lookup yields CDR1 MNHEY and CDR2 SMNVEV (reference sequence). The CDR3 runs to 13 residues. In DNA, the CDR3 is TGTGCCAGCGGTTTCGCGGGGGGCAGAGTGGATTTCTTT. Translating gives CASGFAGGRVDFF.

The chain has TRBV4-1 and TRBJ2-7; D is unresolved. Per the germline V gene, CDR1 is MGHRA and CDR2 is YSYEKL. Trimming shortened V by 1 base and J by 5 bases, and 12 bases separated the two germline ends. The length of the CDR3 is 14 residues. The DNA for the CDR3 is TGCGCCAGCAGCCAAGTTCTTACCGACCACGAGCAGTACTTC. It yields the protein CASSQVLTDHEQYF.

V usage is TRBV24-1 and J usage is TRBJ2-2; the match to TRBD2 covers 11 bases. The CDR3 is made up of 15 amino acids. V shed 9 bases, J shed 5 bases, and the junction held 7 bases outside the gene matches. Germline V lookup: CDR1 KGHDR, CDR2 SFDVKD. CDR3 DNA sequence: TGTGCCACCGGTAGCGGGAGGGCCGGGACCGGGGAGCTGTTTTTT. This encodes CATGSGRAGTGELFF.

This clonotype was found many times. The chain uses TRBV28 and TRBJ1-2; 9 bases are shared with TRBD1. The CDR3 loop spans 15 amino acids. The V gene end was trimmed by 2 bases and the J gene end by 4 bases; junction bases not matched to a gene: 5. CDR1 and CDR2 (germline): MDHEN, SYDVKM. CDR3 coding DNA: TGTGCCAGCAGTTTAGCGCCGGGACAGGGCTATGGCTACACCTTC. This codes for CASSLAPGQGYGYTF.

Many counts were recorded for this clonotype. The chain links TRBV28 to TRBJ2-5, with no clear D. Per the germline V gene, CDR1 is MDHEN and CDR2 is SYDVKM. This CDR3 has 12 amino acids. The V end was cut by 3 bases, the J end by 5 bases, with 7 bases between. CDR3 protein: CASSLGWETQYF. The DNA for the CDR3 is TGTGCCAGCAGTTTGGGGTGGGAGACCCAGTACTTC.

The chain carries TRBV29-1 and TRBJ2-7; TRBD2 matches at 11 bases. Germline V CDR1 and CDR2: SQVTM, ANQGSEA. V shed 2 bases and J 2 bases; nucleotides not matched to a gene: 8. This CDR3 spans 16 amino acids. CDR3 DNA: TGCAGCGTTGAAATGGTTAGCGGGAGGGAGGCCTACGAGCAGTACTTC. It specifies CSVEMVSGREAYEQYF.

Ten or more counts support this clonotype. The genes are TRBV2 and TRBJ2-7, with D possibly being TRBD2 (6 bases). V gave up 3 bases and J gave up 2 bases, with 14 bases separating them. Germline CDR1 is SNHLY and CDR2 is FYNNEI. This CDR3 is 15 amino acids long. The CDR3 DNA follows: TGTGCCAGCAGTGAGGCGGCTAGCGCAGCCTACGAGCAGTACTTC. Translating it yields CASSEAASAAYEQYF.

This clonotype was recorded many times. The chain employs TRBV2 and TRBJ2-7; the D gene is possibly TRBD2 (5 bases). This CDR3 comprises 14 residues. Germline values: CDR1 SNHLY, CDR2 FYNNEI. V was shortened by 7 bases and J by 2 bases, with 15 bases between the two germline ends. The CDR3 coding sequence is TGTGCCAGCACAGAGGGAGTGAATCCCTACGAGCAGTACTTC. This encodes CASTEGVNPYEQYF.

Comments on this clonotype: A read error may explain this, as a much larger clone is one base away. V gene TRBV28 combines with J gene TRBJ2-7; maybe TRBD2 (6 bases). The CDR3 spans 13 residues. CDR1 is MDHEN and CDR2 is SYDVKM in the germline V gene. The chain's CDR3 is CVSSLFAGGEQYF. CDR3 nucleotide sequence: TGTGTCAGCAGTTTATTCGCCGGGGGAGAGCAGTACTTC.

This clonotype has only a few counts. This sequence joins TRBV6-1 and TRBJ1-6; D gene ambiguous. Germline CDR1 MNHNS, CDR2 SASEGT. The germline V and J ends were trimmed by 7 bases and 6 bases, with 13 bases remaining between them. CDR3 length: 14 residues. CDR3 loop: CASIPSGSNSPLHF. CDR3 in DNA: TGTGCCAGCATTCCCTCCGGAAGTAATTCACCCCTCCACTTT.

This clonotype was picked up many times. The CDR3 here is CASSEEEGGVYLETQYF. Written as DNA, the CDR3 is TGTGCCAGCAGTGAAGAAGAAGGGGGCGTCTATTTAGAGACCCAGTACTTC. This chain joins TRBV2 and TRBJ2-5, with 7 bases aligning to TRBD1. J gave up 4 bases and V 1 base, and 12 bases lay outside the gene matches. The CDR3 is 17 amino acids. Germline V gene data show CDR1 as SNHLY and CDR2 as FYNNEI.

This clonotype appeared many times. This rearrangement joins TRBV2 to TRBJ1-4, with D unclear. The germline V gene encodes CDR1 SNHLY and CDR2 FYNNEI. V lost 3 bases to trimming and J lost 8 bases, with 16 bases between them. This CDR3 is 15 amino acids long. The CDR3 nucleotides are TGTGCCAGCAGTGACGGTCAACATCTTGGGGAAAAACTGTTTTTT. This codes for CASSDGQHLGEKLFF.

In this sample, this clonotype turned up many times. The chain links TRBV28 to TRBJ1-5; unclear D gene. V was cut by 1 base and J by 3 bases, with 10 bases left in between. The CDR3 has 15 amino acids. CDR1 and CDR2 (germline): MDHEN, SYDVKM. This CDR3 is CASSLFGDPNQPQHF. In nucleotides, the CDR3 is TGTGCCAGCAGTTTATTTGGCGACCCCAATCAGCCCCAGCATTTT.

The chain has TRBV4-1 and TRBJ1-3, with 7 bases lining up with TRBD1. The CDR3 totals 14 residues. After removal of 2 bases from V and 4 bases from J, the junction contained 2 bases not matched to a gene. Germline V lookup: CDR1 MGHRA, CDR2 YSYEKL. CDR3 residues: CASSQTGVGNTIYF. The CDR3 region has the DNA TGCGCCAGCAGCCAAACAGGGGTGGGAAACACCATATATTTT.

The chain employs TRBV15 and TRBJ2-2; D is uncertain. The V gene lost 1 base and the J gene lost 4 bases, with 7 bases spanning the gap. CDR1 LNHNV and CDR2 YYDKDF come from the germline V gene (reference sequence). This CDR3 contains 14 residues. CDR3: CATSRVEATGELFF. Here the CDR3 DNA reads TGTGCCACCAGCAGAGTCGAGGCCACCGGGGAGCTGTTTTTT. Drawing the rest from reference TRBV15 and TRBJ2-2, the complete variable domain is DAMVIQNPRYQVTQFGKPVTLSCSQTLNHNVMYWYQQKSSQAPKLLFHYYDKDFNNEADTPDNFQSRRPNTSFCFLDIRSPGLGDTAMYLCATSRVEATGELFFGEGSRLTVL.

The table lists this clonotype with many counts. This rearrangement joins TRBV27 to TRBJ2-2; the match to TRBD1 covers 10 bases. Germline V lookup: CDR1 MNHEY, CDR2 SMNVEV (reference sequence). V lost 4 bases to trimming and J lost 5 bases; unmatched junction nucleotides: 13. The CDR3 loop spans 18 amino acids. This CDR3 is CASSYLTDGQGGTGELFF. The CDR3 DNA follows: TGTGCCAGCAGTTACCTAACCGACGGACAGGGGGGAACCGGGGAGCTGTTTTTT.

This clonotype was seen at least ten times. This chain connects TRBV4-1 to TRBJ1-5, with 7 bases that match TRBD1. CDR1 and CDR2 from the germline V gene are MGHRA and YSYEKL. V shed 1 base, J shed 2 bases, and the junction held 2 bases outside the gene matches. The CDR3 is 15 amino acids. The CDR3 reads CASSQGQGGNQPQHF. The CDR3, as DNA: TGCGCCAGCAGCCAAGGACAGGGTGGCAATCAGCCCCAGCATTTT.

This clonotype was counted at least ten times. The CDR3 sequence is CASSDPPETQYF. The CDR3 nucleotides are TGTGCCAGCAGTGACCCTCCGGAGACCCAGTACTTC. This sequence joins TRBV6-2 or TRBV6-3 and TRBJ2-5; D unresolved. V was clipped by 5 bases and J by 5 bases, with 9 bases between them. The CDR3 is 12 amino acids. Looked up from germline, CDR1 is MNHEY and CDR2 is SVGEGT.

The chain recombines TRBV7-8 with TRBJ2-7; tentatively, D is TRBD2 (5 bases). The CDR3 runs to 12 residues. Between the trimmed V and J ends, which lost 4 bases and 11 bases, there was a span of 15 bases. Germline V CDR1 and CDR2: SGHVS, FQNEAQ. The CDR3 reads CASSSPRGQKYF. The CDR3, as DNA: TGTGCCAGCAGCTCCCCCCGGGGTCAAAAGTACTTC.

In its sample, this clonotype was seen many times. The CDR3 sequence: CASSLASAAGYTF. Here the CDR3 DNA reads TGCGCCAGCAGCTTGGCGTCGGCCGCTGGCTACACCTTC. V gene TRBV5-1 combines with J gene TRBJ1-2, with D hard to call. This CDR3 spans 13 amino acids. The ends were cut back, 0 bases at V and 7 bases at J, with 10 bases in the middle. Germline-derived CDR1 and CDR2 are SGHRS and YFSETQ.

The table lists this clonotype with a few counts. This chain links TRBV7-9 with TRBJ2-1; D gene uncertain. The CDR3 has 13 residues. V shed 5 bases and J shed 5 bases, with 10 bases lying between them. CDR1 and CDR2 (germline): SEHNR, FQNEAQ (reference sequence). The DNA for the CDR3 is TGTGCCAGCAGCCCTTCTAGGGACAATGAGCAGTTCTTC. Amino acid sequence: CASSPSRDNEQFF.